This TCR beta chain was profiled in a study of OX40 agonist ivuxolimab in advanced cancers. Profiled with immunoSEQ multiplex PCR; TCRdb holds only in-frame clones, not every one. Of some 86,000 clones listed, more than 90% are singletons. Germline V gives CDR1 MDHEN, CDR2 SYDVKM. Trimming removed 5 bases at V and 1 base at J, with 12 bases between. CDR3 length: 14 amino acids. This TCR came from an adult with an advanced solid tumor such as melanoma, head and neck, liver or kidney cancer. The gene calls are TRBV28 and TRBJ2-7, with a tentative D call TRBD2 (6 bases). The sequencing here drew on CD4+ or CD8+ T cells sorted from blood, taken in a trial of the OX40 agonist ivuxolimab. CDR3 residues: CASSRLTSSYEQYF. The CDR3 DNA follows: TGTGCCAGCAGTCGTCTGACTAGTTCCTACGAGCAGTACTTC.